This record concerns one T cell receptor beta chain sequence. This clonotype has just a few counts. The target of this receptor is not known. No quality values exist for individual bases; no much larger clone is one base distant. For repertoire sequencing, TCR beta CDR3 regions were amplified from RNA transcripts. The first round of RT-PCR was done with HTBI primers and the Qiagen OneStep RT-PCR kit, and was followed by a second round of multiplex PCR, then size selection and purification. The libraries underwent paired-end sequencing with 100 bp reads on an Illumina HiSeq2000. The study's own analysis went as follows. SOAPnuke was used for read processing, and reads with adapters, uncalled bases, a mean Phred below 15, or no exact constant-primer or identifier match were discarded. High-quality paired reads were merged with COPE v1.2.5. Each unique nucleotide sequence was treated as a clonotype, and MiTCR v1.1 was used to align the clonotypes to the IMGT TRB V, D and J references. The analysis was limited to V-J combinations with a frequency above 0.0001, which together covered 99% to 99.2% of the repertoires. For each V-J combination, a TCR clonal expansion and chaos score was defined as F50 clonal expansion divided by the chaos observed in the TCRdist matrix. Welch's t-statistics and random forest were used to narrow the features down to over ten V-J combinations, which were then fed into a naive Bayes classifier. The Morisita-Horn index was used to measure how similar the thyroid and blood repertoires were. TCRdb took the public reads, trimmed them with fastp at Q25, ran MiXCR for clone calling and kept in-frame beta chains. Each CDR3 protein appears once, grouped with its most common genes and DNA. TCRdb's processing, not the authors', yielded these V and J calls. This sample comprises a few hundred thousand distinct CDR3 sequences, 15% of them detected only once. The top ten hold approximately 7% of the sample.

The sample is drawn from a study of Graves' ophthalmopathy and Graves' hyperthyroidism (dated by TCRdb to the late 2010s). In the study overall: Peripheral blood samples were taken at the time of initial diagnosis, before any treatment was given. For training and testing, the 100 or so patients in the discovery cohort were randomly divided in a 7:3 ratio. T-cell repertoires of thyroid tissue and blood were compared in about 6 hyperthyroidism patients. TCR beta repertoire signatures were used to distinguish Graves' ophthalmopathy from Graves' hyperthyroidism and to predict progression to ophthalmopathy. The independent validation cohort included about 19 hyperthyroidism patients plus 17 patients who later progressed from hyperthyroidism to ophthalmopathy. To explore V-J signatures that distinguish ophthalmopathy from hyperthyroidism, a discovery set of about 99 patients was enrolled, made up of under 50 with ophthalmopathy and some 58 with stable hyperthyroidism. After sampling, hyperthyroidism patients received methimazole starting at 30 mg daily, and ophthalmopathy patients received high-dose intravenous methylprednisolone. In total, 135 blood samples were TCR-sequenced: fewer than 50 ophthalmopathy, some 80 hyperthyroidism and some 17 hyperthyroidism-to-ophthalmopathy patients. The research as a whole found: In validation, the model predicted ophthalmopathy progression with 70.59% sensitivity and approximately 78% specificity; some 13 predicted patients were CT-confirmed with GO in a median of approximately 6.2 months. Most expanded thyroid clonotypes with frequency above 0.001 were also detected in blood, suggesting blood repertoires may reflect the thyroid immune response. The 13-signature model separated ophthalmopathy from stable hyperthyroidism with roughly 89% sensitivity and almost 84% specificity in cross-validation, and 80%/75% in the test set. No statistical method was used to set the sample size in advance, and the investigators knew which group each participant was assigned to.

Stable hyperthyroidism was defined as no progression to ophthalmopathy within 18 months of follow-up. Hyperthyroidism patients were newly diagnosed, were aged 18 to 65 years, and had a disease duration under 2 months. Anyone with other autoimmune diseases, uncontrolled infections, pregnancy or lactation was excluded from the study. Clinical symptoms, serum thyroxine, TRAb, thyroid ultrasound and orbital computed tomography were used for diagnosis. Ficoll-Paque density gradient centrifugation was used to isolate PBMCs from 8.5 to 10 ml of fresh peripheral blood. Total RNA was extracted using Trizol reagent, and RNA quality was checked on an Agilent 2100 Bioanalyzer. CDR1 and CDR2 are read off the germline V gene as MNHEY and SVGEGT. From cysteine to phenylalanine, the CDR3 is 13 amino acids long. Just the 39-base CDR3 DNA is kept, in frame starting at base 1. Trimming costs V 4 bases and J 6 bases, and their ends lie 12 bases apart.

Sequenced input: peripheral blood. Recombination connected TRBV6-2 or TRBV6-3 to TRBJ1-2; perhaps TRBD1 is the D gene, with 6 bases matching. This receptor was identified in a young woman with stable Graves' hyperthyroidism. Donor details come from another sample of the same person, matched by shared clones. The CDR3 protein: CASSSQGSDGYTF. The nucleotides are TGTGCCAGCAGTTCCCAGGGGTCCGATGGCTACACCTTC.